Detailed here is one TCR beta chain. Its antigen is unknown. The junction shows a germline mismatch at one end, possibly a read error. Collaborating institutions collected whole blood in K2EDTA tubes following their own protocols. Collaborator samples were shipped for TCRbeta analysis as frozen whole blood, isolated PBMCs, or DNA extracted from either sample type. These data originate in a study of blood T cell repertoires in COVID-19 (dated by TCRdb to the early 2020s). Some background on the complete study: Collaborator samples came from the United States, Italy and Spain and covered acute and convalescent phases of COVID-19. Nearly every sample came with metadata listing a de-identified subject ID, COVID-19 status, age in years and sex. Where HLA class I and class II types were available, the types were taken from metadata supplied by the sample provider, not from assay-based typing. A freely available public database, intended as a resource for researchers studying the immune response to SARS-CoV-2, is where the repertoires were released. The samples were drawn from the first 160 participants of the ongoing ImmuneRACE study and from some 1,300 subjects provided by 6 global collaborators. The dataset comprised deeply sampled blood TCRbeta repertoires from subjects exposed to, actively infected with, or recovered from COVID-19. The material from the prospective study consisted of cDNA or gDNA derived from T cells, B-cell-depleted T cells, or PBMCs. Overall results and qualifications from the work: The quantity of clinical and demographic metadata differed by source and by participant and was supplied without curation.

The germline V gene supplies CDR1 SNHLY and CDR2 FYNNEI. From the cysteine through the phenylalanine, the CDR3 covers 16 amino acids. Of all the DNA, just the CDR3 is kept, 48 bases in frame from base 1. TCRbeta CDR3 regions were amplified from genomic DNA using the immunoSEQ Assay, a bias-controlled multiplex PCR. Concerning the study's data processing: The number of nucleated cells in each sample was estimated from the amplification of reference gene primers within the assay. Sequence reads were collapsed and filtered to measure the absolute abundance of every unique TCRbeta CDR3 rearrangement. For each sample, productive Simpson clonality was calculated by taking the square root of Simpson's diversity index across productive rearrangements. In its TCRdb copy, this immuneACCESS table keeps in-frame sequences only and misses some clones. Where compared with another copy, unresolved V genes explain less than half of these, and the others have no known cause. V and J calls and clone size are as listed in that table; D and trimming were resolved from the DNA. The sample table holds more than 200,000 clones, of which about nine tenths were seen once. The ten largest clones add up to 3.5% to 5% of the sample.

This clonotype originated in a man aged 50 or older with acute or convalescent COVID-19. Sequenced sample: peripheral blood. This chain joins TRBV2 to TRBJ2-1, and TRBD1 may be the D gene, going by 6 matching bases. The sequenced DNA is TGTGCCAGCAGCGAAGGCCCAGGGGTCGGTTACAATGAGCAGTTCTTC. Its translation is CASSEGPGVGYNEQFF.